This T cell receptor (beta chain) appears in the sequencing data of a study of T cell responses to AZD1222 COVID-19 vaccine. General study points: Clonal diversity was possibly underestimated, and the donors were mostly white British, with more females.

The CDR3 has 16 residues. Germline values: CDR1 MNHEY, CDR2 SVGEGT. The V gene lost 0 bases and the J gene lost 2 bases, with 8 bases spanning the gap. Concerning this clone: Its antigen is currently unknown.

Sequencing used immunoSEQ multiplex PCR; TCRdb keeps in-frame clones, though not all of them. The sample lists some 60,000 clones, around three quarters seen once, with about 3.5% in the top ten. The sequencing here drew on peripheral blood, taken 28 days after the second AZD1222 dose. The chain carries TRBV6-2 or TRBV6-3 and TRBJ2-6; tentative D call: TRBD1 (5 bases). The receptor comes from an adult who received the AZD1222 COVID-19 vaccine. The CDR3 sequence: CASSYSFRAGANVLTF. As DNA, the CDR3 is TGTGCCAGCAGTTACTCGTTCAGGGCTGGGGCCAACGTCCTGACTTTC.